These T cell receptor beta chains were read from a single sample in a study of T cell responses to AZD1222 COVID-19 vaccine. Repertoires were generated with immunoSEQ multiplex PCR, while TCRdb's copy carries only in-frame clones and drops some. The sample holds 120,000 or so clones, 87% seen once. The sample was peripheral blood, taken on day 0 of AZD1222 vaccination. The receptors stem from an adult in good health. Each CDR3 is given with its conserved first and last residue. A D gene is named only where the DNA matches it firmly. Part of the rows lack a size; the others show once, few, many or a class for expanded clones.

>-|-|TRBJ1-2|TRBV18
CASSPNEGSRSGYTF
TGTGCCAGCTCACCGAATGAGGGATCGCGGAGCGGCTACACCTTC
>-|-|TRBJ1-5|TRBV2
CASSSQGINQPQHF
TGTGCCAGCAGTTCACAGGGAATTAATCAGCCCCAGCATTTT
>-|TRBD2|TRBJ2-1|TRBV28
CASRPPGLAGDNEQFF
TGTGCCAGCAGACCTCCCGGACTAGCTGGGGACAATGAGCAGTTCTTC
>-|TRBD1|TRBJ1-1|TRBV6-6
CASSYPTGGTEAFF
TGTGCCAGCAGTTACCCTACAGGGGGCACTGAAGCTTTCTTT
>-|-|TRBJ2-7|TRBV4-2
CASSQDWGAPSNEQYF
TGTGCCAGCAGCCAAGACTGGGGCGCCCCCTCCAACGAGCAGTACTTC
>-|-|TRBJ1-4|TRBV28
CASSPRVPNEKLFF
TGTGCCAGCAGTCCCAGGGTTCCTAATGAAAAACTGTTTTTT
>-|-|TRBJ2-2|TRBV11-3
CASSLDGFGELFF
TGTGCCAGCAGCTTAGACGGGTTCGGGGAGCTGTTTTTT
>-|-|TRBJ2-1|TRBV2
CASSEEAGYNEQFF
TGTGCCAGCAGTGAAGAGGCAGGGTACAATGAGCAGTTCTTC
>-|-|TRBJ1-1|TRBV28
CASSLFTGETEAFF
TGTGCCAGCAGTTTATTCACAGGCGAAACTGAAGCTTTCTTT
>-|-|TRBJ1-1|TRBV6-6
CASSIDTYTEAFF
TGTGCCAGCAGTATTGACACCTACACTGAAGCTTTCTTT
>once|-|TRBJ1-2|TRBV7-2
CASSLGQDNGYTF
TGTGCCAGCAGCTTAGGACAGGATAATGGCTACACCTTC
>-|-|TRBJ1-1|TRBV9
CASSENPTGNTEAFF
TGTGCCAGCAGCGAAAACCCTACAGGGAACACTGAAGCTTTCTTT
>-|TRBD1|TRBJ1-2|TRBV6-2/TRBV6-3
CASSYPRQGSGYTF
TGTGCCAGCAGTTACCCCCGACAGGGAAGTGGCTACACCTTC
>once|-|TRBJ2-1|TRBV11-2
CASSSINNEQFF
TGTGCCAGCAGCTCTATTAACAATGAGCAGTTCTTC
>-|-|TRBJ1-6|TRBV9
CASSVRDTNSPLHF
TGTGCCAGCAGCGTCCGGGATACCAATTCACCCCTCCACTTT
>-|TRBD1|TRBJ2-7|TRBV10-3
CAISLQGQGASYEQYF
TGTGCCATCAGTTTACAAGGACAGGGGGCTTCCTACGAGCAGTACTTC
>-|-|TRBJ1-3|TRBV3-1/TRBV3-2
CASSQGGHGNTIYF
TGTGCCAGCAGCCAAGGGGGGCATGGAAACACCATATATTTT
>few|-|TRBJ1-2|TRBV25-1
CASSDHDYGYTF
TGTGCCAGCAGTGATCACGACTATGGCTACACCTTC
>once|TRBD1|TRBJ1-1|TRBV6-5
CASSWDVTGGEAFF
TGTGCCAGCAGTTGGGACGTGACAGGGGGTGAAGCTTTCTTT
>-|TRBD1|TRBJ1-2|TRBV5-6
CASSPDRGQSDYGYTF
TGTGCCAGCAGCCCGGACAGGGGGCAGAGTGACTATGGCTACACCTTC
>-|TRBD1|TRBJ1-1|TRBV28
CASRGTAEAFF
TGTGCCAGCAGAGGGACAGCCGAAGCTTTCTTT
>-|-|TRBJ2-5|TRBV2
CASIGKETQYF
TGTGCCAGCATCGGTAAAGAGACCCAGTACTTC